Listed below are T cell receptor beta chains from one sample, sequenced in a study of PD-1 blockade in classical Hodgkin lymphoma. Profiling relied on immunoSEQ multiplex PCR, and the TCRdb table lists in-frame clones only, not all of them. The table lists fewer than 100,000 clones, approximately 91% of them singletons. Sequencing used peripheral blood mononuclear cells (PBMCs), obtained at baseline. These receptors originate from a human donor with classical Hodgkin lymphoma. The CDR3 runs from the conserved cysteine through the conserved F or W.

CDR3,V
CASSSGGNSYGYTF,TRBV9
CASSQSANTGELFF,TRBV7-8
CAWRIESYEQYF,TRBV30
CASSVEGGVATNEKLFF,TRBV9
CASSGQGSNQPQHF,TRBV2
CASSAFQGYEQYF,TRBV6-4
CASSPGQGNLMNTEAFF,TRBV18
CASSLQSVYGYTF,TRBV5-6
CASSPLSGTSGADTQYF,TRBV18
CASSPRGSGRALPDTQYF,TRBV7-8
CASSIEGAGGVRNTIYF,TRBV25-1
CASRRSADSYEQYF,TRBV5-1
CAIGVLAGRSHEQFF,TRBV10-3
CASSVRDRETQPQHF,TRBV28
CASSQQTNTEAFF,TRBV6-6
CASSKRGQGIFSYNEQFF,TRBV16
CASSQSSGGPPDTQYF,TRBV4-2
CASRTGGITEAFF,TRBV19
CASSAGTQVGTGELFF,TRBV6-1
CASSLGPPSSGNTIYF,TRBV5-6
CASGLGLGQGQETQYF,TRBV12-5
CATSADRGVNTGELFF,TRBV15
CASSRDSWTEAFF,TRBV6-5
CASSVSLGSYNEQFF,TRBV7-6
CASSSQSEGRHNEQFF,TRBV5-1
CASSGAPTRDYEQYF,TRBV2
CASAVRPYSNQPQHF,TRBV2
CASSKVVRTGGRLRNYGYTF,TRBV21-1
CASSSRDRGPGELFF,TRBV5-1
CASSYHDRNYGYTF,TRBV28
CASSILTGDQPQHF,TRBV19
CASSLDGNSGNTIYF,TRBV5-5
CASSLAGADTQYF,TRBV6-1
CASSEAQGGAYEQYF,TRBV6-1
CATGLAGVNEQFF,TRBV10-2
CASGAVDSTDTQYF,TRBV5-1
CSVNQLGSYTF,TRBV29-1
CASRREGGSHTEAFF,TRBV7-9
CASRSQGANTIYF,TRBV19
CASKDRDTAKVQYF,TRBV27
CASSSTGTLSTDTQYF,TRBV6-5
CAWIPGTGPTGELFF,TRBV30
CASSLEAGARQNEQFF,TRBV5-4
CASSRLQDTQYF,TRBV27
CASSSPGQGDEQYF,TRBV27
CASTRTGTTYEQYF,TRBV6-5
CASSEQGTGTYEQYF,TRBV6-1
CASSLRGGTTSYEQYF,TRBV5-4
CAGGDYDTDTQYF,TRBV6-1
CASSDRLLSSYNEQFF,TRBV6-4
CASSLDVTYEQYF,TRBV11-2